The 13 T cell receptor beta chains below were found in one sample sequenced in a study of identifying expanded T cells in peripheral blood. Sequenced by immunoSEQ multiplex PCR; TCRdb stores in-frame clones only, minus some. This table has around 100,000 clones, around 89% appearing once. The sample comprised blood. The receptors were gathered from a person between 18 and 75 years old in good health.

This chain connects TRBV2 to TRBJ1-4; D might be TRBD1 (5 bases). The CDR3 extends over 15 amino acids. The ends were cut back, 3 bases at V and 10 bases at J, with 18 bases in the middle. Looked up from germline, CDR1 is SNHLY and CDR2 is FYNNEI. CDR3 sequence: CASSDPGTRGSKLFF. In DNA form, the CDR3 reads TGTGCCAGCAGTGACCCCGGGACTCGAGGATCAAAACTGTTTTTT.

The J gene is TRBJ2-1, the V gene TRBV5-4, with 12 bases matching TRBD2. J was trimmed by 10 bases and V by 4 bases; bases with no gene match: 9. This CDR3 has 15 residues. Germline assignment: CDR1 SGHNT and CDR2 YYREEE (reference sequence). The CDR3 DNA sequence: TGTGCCAGCAGCCCCTGGACTAGCGGGGCAGGAGAGCAGTTCTTC. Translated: CASSPWTSGAGEQFF.

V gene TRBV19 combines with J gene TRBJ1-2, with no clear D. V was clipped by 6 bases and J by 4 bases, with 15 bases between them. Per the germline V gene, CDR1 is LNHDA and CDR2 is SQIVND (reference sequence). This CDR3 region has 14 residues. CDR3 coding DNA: TGTGCCAGTAGCAAGTCGGGGAGGGTCTATGGCTACACCTTC. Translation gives CASSKSGRVYGYTF.

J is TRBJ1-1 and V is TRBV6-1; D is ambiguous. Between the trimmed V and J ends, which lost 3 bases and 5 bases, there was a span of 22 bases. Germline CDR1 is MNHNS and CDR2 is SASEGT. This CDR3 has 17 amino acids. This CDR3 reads CASSDPYKTLRGTEAFF. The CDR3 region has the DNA TGTGCCAGCAGTGACCCATATAAAACACTACGCGGAACTGAAGCTTTCTTT.

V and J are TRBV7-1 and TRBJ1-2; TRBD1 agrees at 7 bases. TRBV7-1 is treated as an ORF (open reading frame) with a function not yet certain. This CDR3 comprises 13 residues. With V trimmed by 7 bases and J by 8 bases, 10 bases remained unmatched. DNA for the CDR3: TGTGCCAGCATCTTGACAGGGTCGGGCGGCTACACCTTC. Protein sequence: CASILTGSGGYTF.

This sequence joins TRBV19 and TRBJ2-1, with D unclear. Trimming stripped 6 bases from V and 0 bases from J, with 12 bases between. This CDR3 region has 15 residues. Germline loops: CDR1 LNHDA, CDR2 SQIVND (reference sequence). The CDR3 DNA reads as TGTGCCAGTAGCCTTTGGGGTAGCTCCTACAATGAGCAGTTCTTC. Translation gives CASSLWGSSYNEQFF.

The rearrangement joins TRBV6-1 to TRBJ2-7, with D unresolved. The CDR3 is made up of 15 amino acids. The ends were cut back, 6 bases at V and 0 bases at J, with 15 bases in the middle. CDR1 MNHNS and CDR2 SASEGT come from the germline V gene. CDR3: CASRGSRTSSYEQYF. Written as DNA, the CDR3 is TGTGCCAGCAGGGGCTCGAGAACAAGCTCCTACGAGCAGTACTTC.

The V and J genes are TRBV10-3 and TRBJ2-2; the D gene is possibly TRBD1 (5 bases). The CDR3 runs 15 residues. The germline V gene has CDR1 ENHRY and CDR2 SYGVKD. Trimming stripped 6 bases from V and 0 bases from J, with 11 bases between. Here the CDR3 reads CAISPDSSNTGELFF. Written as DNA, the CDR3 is TGTGCCATCAGCCCAGACAGTTCGAACACCGGGGAGCTGTTTTTT.

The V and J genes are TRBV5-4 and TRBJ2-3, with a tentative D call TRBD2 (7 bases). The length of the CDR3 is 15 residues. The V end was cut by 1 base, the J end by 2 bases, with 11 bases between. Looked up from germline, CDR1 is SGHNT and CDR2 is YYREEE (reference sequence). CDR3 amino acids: CASSLFGGATDTQYF. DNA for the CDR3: TGTGCCAGCAGCTTGTTTGGGGGGGCCACAGATACGCAGTATTTT. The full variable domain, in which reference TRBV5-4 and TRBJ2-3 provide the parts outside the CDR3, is ETGVTQSPTHLIKTRGQQVTLRCSSQSGHNTVSWYQQALGQGPQFIFQYYREEENGRGNFPPRFSGLQFPNYSSELNVNALELDDSALYLCASSLFGGATDTQYFGPGTRLTVL.

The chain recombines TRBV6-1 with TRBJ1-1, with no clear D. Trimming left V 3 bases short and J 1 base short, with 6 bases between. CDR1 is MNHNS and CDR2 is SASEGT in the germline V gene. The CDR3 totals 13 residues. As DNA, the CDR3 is TGTGCCAGCAGTGAGTGGGGGAACACTGAAGCTTTCTTT. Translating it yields CASSEWGNTEAFF.

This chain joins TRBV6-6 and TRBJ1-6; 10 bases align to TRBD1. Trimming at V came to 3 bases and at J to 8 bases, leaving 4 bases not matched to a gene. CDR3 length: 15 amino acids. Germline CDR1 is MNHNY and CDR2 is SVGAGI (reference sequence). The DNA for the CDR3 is TGTGCCAGCAGTTATTTTGGGACAGGGGATTCACCCCTCCACTTT. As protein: CASSYFGTGDSPLHF.

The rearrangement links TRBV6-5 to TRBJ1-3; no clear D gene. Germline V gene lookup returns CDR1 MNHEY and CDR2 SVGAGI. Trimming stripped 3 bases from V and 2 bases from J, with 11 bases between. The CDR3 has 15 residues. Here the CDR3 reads CASSYTPGPGNTIYF. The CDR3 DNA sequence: TGTGCCAGCAGTTATACCCCGGGCCCTGGAAACACCATATATTTT.

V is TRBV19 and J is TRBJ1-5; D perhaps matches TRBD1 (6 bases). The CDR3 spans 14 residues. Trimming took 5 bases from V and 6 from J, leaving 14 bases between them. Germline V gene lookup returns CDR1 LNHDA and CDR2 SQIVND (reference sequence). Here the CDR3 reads CASSGGGVGQPQHF. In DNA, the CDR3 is TGTGCCAGTAGTGGGGGGGGCGTCGGTCAGCCCCAGCATTTT.